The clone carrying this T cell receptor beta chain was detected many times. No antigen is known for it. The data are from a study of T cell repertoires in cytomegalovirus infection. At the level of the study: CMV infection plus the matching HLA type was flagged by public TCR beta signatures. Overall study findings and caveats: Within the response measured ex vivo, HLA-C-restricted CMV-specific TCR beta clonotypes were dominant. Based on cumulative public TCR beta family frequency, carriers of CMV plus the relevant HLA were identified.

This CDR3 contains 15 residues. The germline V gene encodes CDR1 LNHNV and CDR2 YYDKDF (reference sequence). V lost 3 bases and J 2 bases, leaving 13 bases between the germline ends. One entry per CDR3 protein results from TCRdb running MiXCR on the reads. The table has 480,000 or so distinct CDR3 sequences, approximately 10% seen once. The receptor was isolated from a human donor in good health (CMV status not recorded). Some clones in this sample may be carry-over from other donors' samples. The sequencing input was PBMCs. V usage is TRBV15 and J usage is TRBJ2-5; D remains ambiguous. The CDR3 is CATSRLDGLQETQYF. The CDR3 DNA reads TGTGCCACCAGCAGGCTAGACGGCCTACAAGAGACCCAGTACTTC.